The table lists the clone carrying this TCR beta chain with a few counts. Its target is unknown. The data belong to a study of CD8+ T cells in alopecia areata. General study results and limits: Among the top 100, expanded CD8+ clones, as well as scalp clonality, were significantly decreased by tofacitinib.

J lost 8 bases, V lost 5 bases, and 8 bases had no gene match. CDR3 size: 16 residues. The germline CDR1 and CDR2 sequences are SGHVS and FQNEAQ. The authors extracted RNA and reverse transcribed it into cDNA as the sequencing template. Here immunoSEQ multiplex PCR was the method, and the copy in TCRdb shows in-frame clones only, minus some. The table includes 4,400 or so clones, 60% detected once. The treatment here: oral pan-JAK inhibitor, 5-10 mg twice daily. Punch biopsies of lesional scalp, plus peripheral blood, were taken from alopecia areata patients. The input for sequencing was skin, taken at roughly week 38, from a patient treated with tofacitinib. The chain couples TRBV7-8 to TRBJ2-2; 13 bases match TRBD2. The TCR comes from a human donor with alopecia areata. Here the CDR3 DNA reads TGTGCCAGCAGCCCCGCCGGGGGACTAGCGGGAGGGGAGCTGTTTTTT. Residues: CASSPAGGLAGGELFF.